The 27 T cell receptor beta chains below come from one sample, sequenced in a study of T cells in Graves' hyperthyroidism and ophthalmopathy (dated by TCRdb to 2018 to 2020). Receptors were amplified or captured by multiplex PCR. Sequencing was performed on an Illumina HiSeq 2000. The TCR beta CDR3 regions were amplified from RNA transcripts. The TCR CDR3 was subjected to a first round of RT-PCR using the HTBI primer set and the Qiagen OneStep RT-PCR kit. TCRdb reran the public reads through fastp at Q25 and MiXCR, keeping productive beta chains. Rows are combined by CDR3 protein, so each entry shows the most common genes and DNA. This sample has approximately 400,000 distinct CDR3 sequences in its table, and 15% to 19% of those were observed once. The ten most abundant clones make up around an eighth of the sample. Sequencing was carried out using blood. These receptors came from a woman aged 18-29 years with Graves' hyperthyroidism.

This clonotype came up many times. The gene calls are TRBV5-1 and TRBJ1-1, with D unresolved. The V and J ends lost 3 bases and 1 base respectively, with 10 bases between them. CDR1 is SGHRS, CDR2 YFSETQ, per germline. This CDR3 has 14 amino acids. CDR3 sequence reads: CASSSRTGNTEAFF. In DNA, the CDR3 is TGCGCCAGCAGCTCACGGACGGGGAACACTGAAGCTTTCTTT.

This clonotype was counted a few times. In DNA, the CDR3 is TGTGCCAGCAGCTTTTTGCCTAACGAGCAGTACTTC. Amino acid sequence: CASSFLPNEQYF. The genes are TRBV5-5 and TRBJ2-7; D uncertain. This CDR3 comprises 12 residues. The ends were cut back, 2 bases at V and 5 bases at J, with 8 bases in the middle. The germline gives CDR1 SGHKS, CDR2 YYEKEE (reference sequence). Looking up the rest from reference TRBV5-5 and TRBJ2-7 gives the full variable domain: DAGVTQSPTHLIKTRGQQVTLRCSPISGHKSVSWYQQVLGQGPQFIFQYYEKEERGRGNFPDRFSARQFPNYSSELNVNALLLGDSALYLCASSFLPNEQYFGPGTRLTVT.

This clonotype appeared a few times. For the CDR3, the DNA is TGTGCCAGCAGCGCAGGGCAGGGCTCCTATAATTCACCCCTCCACTTT. Its protein product is CASSAGQGSYNSPLHF. V gene TRBV9 combines with J gene TRBJ1-6; a weak D match, TRBD1 (5 bases). The CDR3 spans 16 residues. V lost 3 bases and J 0 bases, leaving 10 bases between the germline ends. Looked up from germline, CDR1 is SGDLS and CDR2 is YYNGEE.

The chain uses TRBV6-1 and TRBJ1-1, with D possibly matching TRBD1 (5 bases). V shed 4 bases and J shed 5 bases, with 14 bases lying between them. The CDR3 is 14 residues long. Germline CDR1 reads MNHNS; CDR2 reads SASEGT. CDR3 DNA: TGTGCCAGCAGTGGGCAGGGTTCTGGTACTGAAGCTTTCTTT. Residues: CASSGQGSGTEAFF.

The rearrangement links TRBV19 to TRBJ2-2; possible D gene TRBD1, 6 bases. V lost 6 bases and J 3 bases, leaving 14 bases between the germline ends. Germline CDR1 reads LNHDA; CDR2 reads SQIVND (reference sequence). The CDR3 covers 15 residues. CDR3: CASREQGRDTGELFF. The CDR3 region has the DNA TGTGCCAGTAGGGAACAGGGAAGGGACACCGGGGAGCTGTTTTTT.

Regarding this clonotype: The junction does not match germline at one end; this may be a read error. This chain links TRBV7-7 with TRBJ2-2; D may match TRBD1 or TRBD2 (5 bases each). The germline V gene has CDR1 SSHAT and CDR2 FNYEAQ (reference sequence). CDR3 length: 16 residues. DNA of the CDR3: TGTGCTAGCAGCTTATACGGGGCGGGGAACACCGGGGAGCTGTTTTTT. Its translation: CASSLYGAGNTGELFF.

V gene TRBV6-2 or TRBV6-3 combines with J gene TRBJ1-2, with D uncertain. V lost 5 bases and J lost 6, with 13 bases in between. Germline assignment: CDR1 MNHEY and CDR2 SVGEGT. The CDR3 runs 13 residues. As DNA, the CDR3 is TGTGCCAGCAGTGATGCCTGGAGAGATGGCTACACCTTC. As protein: CASSDAWRDGYTF.

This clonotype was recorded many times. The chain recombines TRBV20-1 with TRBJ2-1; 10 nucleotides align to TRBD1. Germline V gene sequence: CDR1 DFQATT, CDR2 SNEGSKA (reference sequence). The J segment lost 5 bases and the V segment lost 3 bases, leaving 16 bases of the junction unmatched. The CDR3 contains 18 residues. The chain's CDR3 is CSASDFVGRQGAHNEQFF. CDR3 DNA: TGCAGTGCTAGTGATTTTGTAGGGAGACAGGGGGCCCACAATGAGCAGTTCTTC.

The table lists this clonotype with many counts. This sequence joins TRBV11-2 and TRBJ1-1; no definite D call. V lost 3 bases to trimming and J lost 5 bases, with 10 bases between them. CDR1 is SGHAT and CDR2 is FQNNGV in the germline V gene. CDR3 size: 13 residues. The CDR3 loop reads CASSFRVRTEAFF. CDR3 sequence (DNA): TGTGCCAGCAGCTTCAGAGTGCGAACTGAAGCTTTCTTT.

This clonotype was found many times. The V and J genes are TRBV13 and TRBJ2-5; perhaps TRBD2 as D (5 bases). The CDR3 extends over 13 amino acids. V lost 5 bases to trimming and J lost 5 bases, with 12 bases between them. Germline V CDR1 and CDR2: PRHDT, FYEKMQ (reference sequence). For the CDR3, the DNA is TGTGCCAGCAGCCGAGGGCTTGGGGAGACCCAGTACTTC. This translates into CASSRGLGETQYF.

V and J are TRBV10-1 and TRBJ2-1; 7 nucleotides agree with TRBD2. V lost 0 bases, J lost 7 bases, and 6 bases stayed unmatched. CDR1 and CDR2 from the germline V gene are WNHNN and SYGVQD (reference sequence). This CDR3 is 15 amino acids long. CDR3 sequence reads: CASSESGRGGNEQFF. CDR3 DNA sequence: TGCGCCAGCAGTGAGTCAGGGCGGGGAGGGAATGAGCAGTTCTTC.

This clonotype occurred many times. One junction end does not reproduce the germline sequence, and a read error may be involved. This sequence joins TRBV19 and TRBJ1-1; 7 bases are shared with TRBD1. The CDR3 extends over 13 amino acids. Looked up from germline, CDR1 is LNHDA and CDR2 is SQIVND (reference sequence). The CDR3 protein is CASSIAGGTEAFF. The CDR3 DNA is TGTGCCAGCAGTATCGCAGGGGGCACTGAAGCTTTCTTT. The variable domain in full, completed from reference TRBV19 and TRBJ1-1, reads DGGITQSPKYLFRKEGQNVTLSCEQNLNHDAMYWYRQDPGQGLRLIYYSQIVNDFQKGDIAEGYSVSREKKESFPLTVTSAQKNPTAFYLCASSIAGGTEAFFGQGTRLTVV.

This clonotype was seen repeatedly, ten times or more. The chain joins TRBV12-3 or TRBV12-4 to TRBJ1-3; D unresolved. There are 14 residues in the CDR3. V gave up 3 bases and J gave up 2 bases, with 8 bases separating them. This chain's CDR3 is CASSFTATGNTIYF. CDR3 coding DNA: TGTGCCAGCAGTTTTACAGCCACTGGAAACACCATATATTTT.

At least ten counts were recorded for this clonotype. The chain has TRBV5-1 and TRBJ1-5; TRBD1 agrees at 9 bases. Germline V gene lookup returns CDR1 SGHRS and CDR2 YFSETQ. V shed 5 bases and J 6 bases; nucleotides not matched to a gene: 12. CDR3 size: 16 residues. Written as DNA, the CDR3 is TGCGCCAGCAGTCCCCTAGGGACAGGGAGCGGTCAGCCCCAGCATTTT. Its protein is CASSPLGTGSGQPQHF.

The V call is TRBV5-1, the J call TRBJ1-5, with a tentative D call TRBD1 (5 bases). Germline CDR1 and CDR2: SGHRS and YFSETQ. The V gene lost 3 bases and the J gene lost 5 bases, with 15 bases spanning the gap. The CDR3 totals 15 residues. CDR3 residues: CASSSGGVEDQPQHF. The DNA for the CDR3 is TGCGCCAGCAGCTCGGGGGGGGTCGAGGATCAGCCCCAGCATTTT.

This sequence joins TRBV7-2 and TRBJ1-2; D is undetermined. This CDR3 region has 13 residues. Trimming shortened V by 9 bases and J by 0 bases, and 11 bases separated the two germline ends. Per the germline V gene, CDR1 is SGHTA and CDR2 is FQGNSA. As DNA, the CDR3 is TGTGCCAGTAGCCCTAGTTCTAACTATGGCTACACCTTC. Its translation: CASSPSSNYGYTF.

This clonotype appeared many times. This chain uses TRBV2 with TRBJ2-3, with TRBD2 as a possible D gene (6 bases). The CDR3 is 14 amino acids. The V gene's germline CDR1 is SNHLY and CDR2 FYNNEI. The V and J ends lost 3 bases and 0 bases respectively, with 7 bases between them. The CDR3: CASSDRGSTDTQYF. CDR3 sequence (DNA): TGTGCCAGCAGTGATCGGGGGAGCACAGATACGCAGTATTTT.

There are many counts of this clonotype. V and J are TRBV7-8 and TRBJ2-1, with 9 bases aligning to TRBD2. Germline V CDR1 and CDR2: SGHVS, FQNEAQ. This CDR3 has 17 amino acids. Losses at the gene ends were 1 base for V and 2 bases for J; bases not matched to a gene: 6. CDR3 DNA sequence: TGTGCCAGCAGCTTAGTTGCGGGAGGGGCCCCCTACAATGAGCAGTTCTTC. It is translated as CASSLVAGGAPYNEQFF.

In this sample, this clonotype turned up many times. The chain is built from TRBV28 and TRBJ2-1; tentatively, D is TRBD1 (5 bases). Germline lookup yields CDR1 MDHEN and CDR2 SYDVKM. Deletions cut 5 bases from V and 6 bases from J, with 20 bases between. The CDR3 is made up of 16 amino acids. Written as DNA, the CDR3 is TGTGCCAGCAGTGCTTTACTGGGGAATGGGGCCAATGAGCAGTTCTTC. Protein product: CASSALLGNGANEQFF.

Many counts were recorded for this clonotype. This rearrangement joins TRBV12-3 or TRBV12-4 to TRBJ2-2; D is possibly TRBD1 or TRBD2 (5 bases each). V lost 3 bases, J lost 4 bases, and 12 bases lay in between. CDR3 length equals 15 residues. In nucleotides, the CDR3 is TGTGCCAGCAGTTTTGGGGGACGGACCACCGGGGAGCTGTTTTTT. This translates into CASSFGGRTTGELFF.

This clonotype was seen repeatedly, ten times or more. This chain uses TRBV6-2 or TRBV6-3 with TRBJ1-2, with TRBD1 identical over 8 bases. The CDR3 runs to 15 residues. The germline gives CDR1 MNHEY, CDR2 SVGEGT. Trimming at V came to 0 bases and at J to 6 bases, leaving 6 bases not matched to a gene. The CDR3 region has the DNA TGTGCCAGCAGTTACTCGGACAGGGAAAGGGATGGCTACACCTTC. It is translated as CASSYSDRERDGYTF.

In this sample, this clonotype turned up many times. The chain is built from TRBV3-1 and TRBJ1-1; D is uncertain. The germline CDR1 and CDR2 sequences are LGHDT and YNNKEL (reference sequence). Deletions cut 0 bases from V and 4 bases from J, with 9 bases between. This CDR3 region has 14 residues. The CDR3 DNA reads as TGTGCCAGCAGCCAAGAGGAACGGGGCACTGAAGCTTTCTTT. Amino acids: CASSQEERGTEAFF.

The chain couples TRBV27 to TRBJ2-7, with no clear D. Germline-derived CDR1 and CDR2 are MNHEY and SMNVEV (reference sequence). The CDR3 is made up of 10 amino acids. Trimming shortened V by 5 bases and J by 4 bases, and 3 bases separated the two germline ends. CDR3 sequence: CASSTYEQYF. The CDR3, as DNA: TGTGCCAGCAGTACGTACGAGCAGTACTTC.

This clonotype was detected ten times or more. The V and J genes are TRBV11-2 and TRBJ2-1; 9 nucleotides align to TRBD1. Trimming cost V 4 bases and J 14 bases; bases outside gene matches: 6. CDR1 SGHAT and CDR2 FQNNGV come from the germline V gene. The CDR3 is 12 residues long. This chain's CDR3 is CASSWGQGREFF. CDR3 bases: TGTGCCAGCAGCTGGGGACAGGGTCGAGAGTTCTTC. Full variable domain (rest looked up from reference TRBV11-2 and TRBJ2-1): EAGVAQSPRYKIIEKRQSVAFWCNPISGHATLYWYQQILGQGPKLLIQFQNNGVVDDSQLPKDRFSAERLKGVDSTLKIQPAKLEDSAVYLCASSWGQGREFFGPGTRLTVL.

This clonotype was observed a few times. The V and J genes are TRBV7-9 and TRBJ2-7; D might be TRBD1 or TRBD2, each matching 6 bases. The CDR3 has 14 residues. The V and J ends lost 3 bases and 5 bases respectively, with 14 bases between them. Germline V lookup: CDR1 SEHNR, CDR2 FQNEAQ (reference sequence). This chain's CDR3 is CASSLTGAEDEQYF. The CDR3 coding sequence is TGTGCCAGCAGCTTGACGGGGGCAGAGGACGAGCAGTACTTC.

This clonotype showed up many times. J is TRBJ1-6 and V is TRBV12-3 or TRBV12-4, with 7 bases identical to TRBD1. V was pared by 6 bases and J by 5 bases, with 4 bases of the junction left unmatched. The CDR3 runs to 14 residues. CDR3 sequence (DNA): TGTGCCAGCAGCAGAGGACAGGATAATTCACCCCTCCACTTT. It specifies CASSRGQDNSPLHF.

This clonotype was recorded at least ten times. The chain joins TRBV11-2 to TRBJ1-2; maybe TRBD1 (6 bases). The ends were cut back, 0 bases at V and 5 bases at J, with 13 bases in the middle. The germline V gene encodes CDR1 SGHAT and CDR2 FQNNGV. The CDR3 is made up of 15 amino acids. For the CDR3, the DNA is TGTGCCAGCAGCTTAGATGGCAGGGGTCCGTATGGCTACACCTTC. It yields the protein CASSLDGRGPYGYTF.